This T cell receptor beta chain was sequenced for a study of T-cell reconstitution after alpha-beta-depleted transplantation in children. This clonotype was recorded at least ten times. As it was prepared, the TCRbeta library received unique molecular identifiers. TCRdb redid the calling of the PCR reads with MiXCR, one entry per CDR3 protein. The sample includes more than 500,000 distinct CDR3 sequences, 9.5% to 12% seen only once; the top ten take around 15%. The CDR3 has 15 residues. V was cut by 8 bases and J by 3 bases, with 17 bases left in between. The chain links TRBV12-3 or TRBV12-4 to TRBJ1-5; D ambiguous. The sequence derives from a female patient between 2 and 15 years old who had a stem cell transplant for aplastic anemia, so the T cells may come from the graft donor. The sample here was PBMCs, mostly from graft donor cells, taken 180 days after TCRalphabeta/CD19-depleted stem cell transplant. For the CDR3, the DNA is TGTGCCAGCGGGCAGGCTCACAGCATCAATCAGCCCCAGCATTTT. It yields the protein CASGQAHSINQPQHF.